The rows below give T cell receptor beta chains drawn from one sample of a study of shared T cell receptors in the human thymus. Some clones are missing from TCRdb's copy, which holds only in-frame ones; the method was immunoSEQ multiplex PCR. This table has some 400,000 clones, 95% appearing once. The specimen was thymocytes. Receptors originate from a human donor. Both conserved end residues are part of each CDR3. Each record gives: clone size, V gene, J gene, D gene, CDR3 protein, CDR3 DNA. A D gene is named only where the DNA matches it firmly. The size of a clone is reported for some rows only, either as once, few or many, or as a class for expanded clones.

-	TRBV6-1	TRBJ2-1	-	CASSHRFFSYNEQFF	TGTGCCAGCAGTCACAGGTTTTTCTCCTACAATGAGCAGTTCTTC
-	TRBV28	TRBJ1-1	-	CASSFSGAGVNTEAFF	TGTGCCAGCAGTTTTTCAGGGGCAGGGGTGAACACTGAAGCTTTCTTT
once	TRBV4-2	TRBJ2-7	TRBD2	CASSHPGGGNEQYF	TGTGCCAGCAGCCACCCCGGGGGGGGCAACGAGCAGTACTTC
once	TRBV7-4	TRBJ1-2	-	CASSFAIPYGYTF	TGTGCCAGCAGCTTCGCCATCCCCTATGGCTACACCTTC
-	TRBV7-2	TRBJ2-1	-	CASSPTEQDAYNEQFF	TGTGCCAGCAGCCCAACCGAACAGGACGCCTACAATGAGCAGTTCTTC
-	TRBV28	TRBJ2-7	-	CASSPLKDTYEQYF	TGTGCCAGCAGTCCCCTGAAGGACACCTACGAGCAGTACTTC
-	TRBV2	TRBJ1-1	-	CASSEYRVRAFF	TGTGCCAGCAGTGAGTACAGGGTGAGAGCTTTCTTT
-	TRBV5-6	TRBJ1-4	TRBD1	CASSWTGAREKLFF	TGTGCCAGCAGCTGGACAGGGGCTAGGGAAAAACTGTTTTTT
-	TRBV28	TRBJ1-5	-	CASSLSGVQPQHF	TGTGCCAGCAGCCTATCAGGGGTCCAGCCCCAGCATTTT
-	TRBV5-1	TRBJ2-4	TRBD1	CASSLFPRTGYLAKNIQYF	TGCGCCAGCAGCCTTTTCCCTCGGACAGGGTACTTAGCCAAAAACATTCAGTACTTC
once	TRBV7-6	TRBJ2-1	TRBD2	CASSSQGLASYEQFF	TGTGCCAGCAGCTCCCAGGGACTAGCCTCTTATGAGCAGTTCTTC
once	TRBV25-1	TRBJ2-7	-	CASSAAFFYEQYF	TGTGCCAGCAGTGCAGCGTTTTTCTACGAGCAGTACTTC
-	TRBV10-3	TRBJ2-7	TRBD2	CAISESNGRGSYEQYF	TGTGCCATCAGTGAGTCTAATGGGAGGGGTTCCTACGAGCAGTACTTC
-	TRBV7-6	TRBJ2-1	-	CASSPTDSTYNEQFF	TGTGCCAGCAGCCCCACAGATTCCACCTACAATGAGCAGTTCTTC
-	TRBV28	TRBJ2-1	TRBD2	CASSLWNSGTTYNEQFF	TGTGCCAGCAGTTTATGGAATAGCGGGACCACCTACAATGAGCAGTTCTTC
once	TRBV30	TRBJ2-6	-	CAWSVEPPHVLTF	TGTGCCTGGAGTGTAGAGCCTCCTCACGTCCTGACTTTC
-	TRBV2	TRBJ2-4	-	CASSEPLAKNIQYF	TGTGCCAGCAGTGAACCCTTAGCCAAAAACATTCAGTACTTC
-	TRBV6-4	TRBJ1-1	-	CASSASGVDSEAFF	TGTGCCAGCAGTGCCTCCGGGGTGGACTCTGAAGCTTTCTTT
-	TRBV7-8	TRBJ1-1	-	CASSLGAVNTEAFF	TGTGCCAGCAGCTTAGGGGCTGTGAACACTGAAGCTTTCTTT
-	TRBV27	TRBJ2-4	TRBD2	CASSPPSGRDHSFKNIQYF	TGTGCCAGCAGTCCCCCTAGCGGGAGGGACCACTCTTTCAAAAACATTCAGTACTTC
-	TRBV5-1	TRBJ2-5	TRBD2	CASSLVGLVWRETQYF	TGCGCCAGCAGCTTGGTTGGACTAGTTTGGCGGGAGACCCAGTACTTC
-	TRBV27	TRBJ2-3	-	CATWTVAEDTQYF	TGTGCCACCTGGACAGTAGCTGAAGATACGCAGTATTTT
-	TRBV9	TRBJ2-3	TRBD2	CASSPTGTSVPDTQYF	TGTGCCAGCAGCCCAACCGGGACTAGCGTGCCAGATACGCAGTATTTT
-	TRBV28	TRBJ2-7	TRBD2	CASIGTSRSHHEQYF	TGTGCCAGCATAGGGACTAGCCGGAGTCACCACGAGCAGTACTTC
once	TRBV4-2	TRBJ2-1	TRBD2	CASSQEWASGGNEQFF	TGTGCCAGCAGCCAAGAATGGGCTAGCGGGGGGAATGAGCAGTTCTTC
-	TRBV28	TRBJ2-5	TRBD2	CASSPTGTSGRKTQYF	TGTGCCAGCAGTCCCACCGGGACTAGCGGGAGAAAGACCCAGTACTTC
-	TRBV5-1	TRBJ2-1	-	CASSLANGRGEQFF	TGCGCCAGCAGCTTGGCCAACGGTCGCGGGGAGCAGTTCTTC
-	TRBV29-1	TRBJ2-1	-	CSVEGRASYNEQFF	TGCAGCGTTGAGGGCAGGGCTTCCTACAATGAGCAGTTCTTC
-	TRBV5-6	TRBJ1-1	-	CASSGGLTEAFF	TGTGCCAGCAGCGGGGGTTTGACTGAAGCTTTCTTT
-	TRBV28	TRBJ2-7	-	CASSPRPGDEQYF	TGTGCCAGCAGCCCTCGGCCAGGTGACGAGCAGTACTTC
-	TRBV6-5	TRBJ1-3	TRBD1	CASIGQESSGNTIYF	TGTGCCAGCATAGGACAGGAAAGCTCTGGAAACACCATATATTTT
-	TRBV28	TRBJ1-4	-	CASSFPRRTGNEKLFF	TGTGCCAGCAGTTTCCCACGGAGGACTGGTAATGAAAAACTGTTTTTT
-	TRBV5-6	TRBJ2-1	-	CASSLDRGSYNEQFF	TGTGCCAGCAGCTTGGATAGGGGCTCCTACAATGAGCAGTTCTTC
-	TRBV28	TRBJ2-3	-	CASRSTDTQYF	TGTGCCAGCAGAAGCACAGATACGCAGTATTTT
-	TRBV18	TRBJ1-4	TRBD1	CASSQDRAIDEKLFF	TGTGCCAGCTCACAGGACAGGGCGATCGATGAAAAACTGTTTTTT
-	TRBV4-3	TRBJ1-2	-	CASSQEGPPRAYGYTF	TGCGCCAGCAGCCAAGAAGGGCCTCCCCGCGCCTATGGCTACACCTTC
-	TRBV5-1	TRBJ2-5	-	CASSLSREETQYF	TGCGCCAGCAGCTTGAGCAGGGAAGAGACCCAGTACTTC
-	TRBV4-3	TRBJ2-7	TRBD2	CASSQETSGAYEQYF	TGCGCCAGCAGCCAAGAGACTAGCGGGGCGTACGAGCAGTACTTC
-	TRBV4-1	TRBJ1-3	-	CASSQGPGLLGNTIYF	TGCGCCAGCAGCCAAGGGCCCGGCCTCCTCGGAAACACCATATATTTT
once	TRBV5-4	TRBJ2-7	TRBD2	CASSWSSGRNEQYF	TGTGCCAGCAGCTGGAGTAGCGGGAGAAACGAGCAGTACTTC
-	TRBV6-1	TRBJ1-5	-	CASSGGPGPWGNQPQHF	TGTGCCAGCAGTGGAGGGCCCGGGCCCTGGGGCAATCAGCCCCAGCATTTT
-	TRBV6-1	TRBJ1-6	-	CASRDRSNLHF	TGTGCCAGCAGGGACAGAAGTAACCTCCACTTT
-	TRBV11-1	TRBJ2-3	TRBD2	CASSGTRLAPRDTQYF	TGTGCCAGCAGCGGAACTAGACTAGCGCCCAGGGATACGCAGTATTTT
-	TRBV19	TRBJ2-2	TRBD2	CASFSGRGTGELFF	TGTGCCAGTTTTAGCGGGAGAGGGACCGGGGAGCTGTTTTTT
few	TRBV7-9	TRBJ1-1	-	CASTRAGEAFF	TGTGCCAGCACCAGGGCGGGGGAAGCTTTCTTT
-	TRBV6-5	TRBJ2-1	-	CASSYSNVGGAEQFF	TGTGCCAGCAGTTACTCGAACGTCGGGGGCGCTGAGCAGTTCTTC
-	TRBV28	TRBJ2-1	TRBD2	CASSLPTGLAGVNEQFF	TGTGCCAGCAGTTTACCCACCGGACTAGCGGGAGTCAATGAGCAGTTCTTC
once	TRBV9	TRBJ2-7	-	CASSVGVGEQYF	TGTGCCAGCAGCGTAGGGGTTGGGGAGCAGTACTTC
-	TRBV27	TRBJ2-7	-	CASSLFGRVSYEQYF	TGTGCCAGCAGTTTATTTGGGCGGGTATCCTACGAGCAGTACTTC
-	TRBV4-1	TRBJ2-2	-	CASSQDAQRNTGELFF	TGCGCCAGCAGCCAAGATGCCCAGCGGAACACCGGGGAGCTGTTTTTT
-	TRBV28	TRBJ2-7	TRBD2	CASSLLAGGYEQYF	TGTGCCAGCAGTTTATTGGCGGGAGGCTACGAGCAGTACTTC
-	TRBV28	TRBJ2-6	-	CASKGRSSGANVLTF	TGTGCCAGCAAGGGCAGGAGCTCTGGGGCCAACGTCCTGACTTTC
-	TRBV4-1	TRBJ2-2	-	CASSQDFARDSNTGELFF	TGCGCCAGCAGCCAAGATTTCGCCCGGGACTCGAACACCGGGGAGCTGTTTTTT
-	TRBV5-6	TRBJ1-1	-	CASSLVRRRAFF	TGTGCCAGCAGCTTGGTCCGGAGGAGAGCTTTCTTT
-	TRBV15	TRBJ2-4	-	CATSRPRDCGSNIQYF	TGTGCCACCAGCAGACCCCGGGACTGCGGGTCAAACATTCAGTACTTC